The clone carrying this T cell receptor (beta chain) was detected many times. Its antigen is unidentified. The CDR3 consists of 16 residues. CDR1 SGHTA and CDR2 FQGNSA come from the germline V gene. Trimming took 2 bases from V and 2 from J; bases not matched to a gene: 8. This record belongs to a study of blood T cells in healthy people across ages. Study conclusions and caveats: Higher naive T cell percentage went strongly together with higher TCR beta diversity.

Combining a sample-barcoded 5' primer with a J-beta primer mix, a second PCR ran for roughly 7 to 12 cycles. Researchers report that a template-switch adaptor with 12 random nucleotides tagged each cDNA molecule. TCRdb analysed the 5' RACE reads with MiXCR anew, one entry per CDR3 protein. The sample lists over 550,000 distinct CDR3 sequences, about 30% occurring once. The TCR sequence derives from a woman of 80 years or more in good health. The chain couples TRBV7-2 to TRBJ2-5, with 7 bases that match TRBD2. Sequencing was done on a sample of blood. CDR3 sequence: CASSLRAWRGQETQYF. In DNA form, the CDR3 reads TGTGCCAGCAGCTTACGGGCTTGGCGGGGGCAAGAGACCCAGTACTTC.